This T cell receptor (beta chain) was sequenced for a study of early T cells in non-severe SARS-CoV-2 infection. Turning to the study itself: Chains from this unsorted whole-blood bulk RNA could not be paired. Study observations and caveats: Matching with VDJdb favored anti-spike CD8 responses (missing private and CD4 specificities).

Attachment of unique molecular identifiers was made to individual cDNA molecules. TCRdb reanalysed the 5' RACE reads using MiXCR and keeps one entry per CDR3 protein. This table holds approximately 45,000 distinct CDR3 sequences, less than 7% found once. This clonotype was detected a few times. The target antigen is unknown. The V gene's germline CDR1 is MGHDK and CDR2 SYGVNS. J lost 11 bases, V lost 5 bases, and 3 bases had no gene match. This CDR3 is 11 amino acids long. Sequenced material: whole blood. The TCR sequence derives from an adult who was a healthcare worker with PCR-confirmed SARS-CoV-2 infection or an uninfected control (not recorded which). This chain links TRBV25-1 with TRBJ2-1, with 7 bases matching TRBD1. CDR3 region: CASSLGQKQFF. CDR3 bases: TGTGCCAGCAGTTTGGGACAGAAGCAGTTCTTC. The full variable domain, rest sourced from reference TRBV25-1 and TRBJ2-1, is EADIYQTPRYLVIGTGKKITLECSQTMGHDKMYWYQQDPGMELHLIHYSYGVNSTEKGDLSSESTVSRIRTEHFPLTLESARPSHTSQYLCASSLGQKQFFGPGTRLTVL.